Below are 7 T cell receptor beta chains sequenced from a single sample in a study of T cells in Graves' hyperthyroidism and ophthalmopathy. RNA transcripts served as the template for amplifying TCR beta CDR3 regions. With the HTBI primer set, the TCR CDR3 went through a first round of RT-PCR. MiXCR, run by TCRdb on the multiplex PCR reads, gives a single entry per CDR3 protein. The sample includes approximately 700,000 distinct CDR3 sequences, about 45% of them seen just once. Sequencing was done on a sample of peripheral blood or thyroid tissue (not recorded which). The origin of the receptors is an adult man with Graves' disease, either hyperthyroidism or ophthalmopathy (not recorded which).

The chain uses TRBV7-6 and TRBJ2-2, with D possibly matching TRBD1 (6 bases). Germline V CDR1 and CDR2: SGHVS, FNYEAQ. V was pared by 4 bases and J by 1 base, with 10 bases between. This CDR3 is built from 15 residues. The chain's CDR3 is CASSSVTGNTGELFF. The DNA of the CDR3 is TGTGCCAGCAGCTCTGTGACAGGGAACACCGGGGAGCTGTTTTTT.

CDR3 DNA: TGTGCCAGCAGCTTAGTACATGCAACTAATGAAAAACTGTTTTTT. This codes for CASSLVHATNEKLFF. The rearrangement links TRBV7-9 to TRBJ1-4; D remains unclear. CDR3 length: 15 residues. V lost 1 base, J lost 0 bases, and 6 bases lay in between. Germline loops: CDR1 SEHNR, CDR2 FQNEAQ (reference sequence).

J is TRBJ1-5 and V is TRBV20-1; D perhaps matches TRBD1 (5 bases). Germline CDR1 is DFQATT and CDR2 is SNEGSKA (reference sequence). V lost 3 bases and J lost 6, with 15 bases in between. CDR3 length: 14 residues. CDR3: CSASSGAGLQPQHF. As DNA, the CDR3 is TGCAGTGCTAGTAGTGGGGCAGGGCTTCAGCCCCAGCATTTT.

This clonotype was picked up many times. The V and J genes are TRBV19 and TRBJ1-5; D call uncertain. The CDR3 sequence is 13 residues long. Trimming took 9 bases from V and 6 from J, leaving 15 bases between them. CDR1 LNHDA and CDR2 SQIVND come from the germline V gene (reference sequence). CDR3 sequence reads: CASKASWGQPQHF. CDR3 DNA: TGTGCCAGCAAAGCTTCGTGGGGTCAGCCCCAGCATTTT.

The CDR3 DNA reads as TGTGCCAGCAGCCAAGGGAGAGTGGGACAGGGGAGGATTGGCTACACCTTC. Its protein is CASSQGRVGQGRIGYTF. This chain links TRBV2 with TRBJ1-2; 10 bases line up with TRBD1. CDR3 length: 17 amino acids. The V and J ends lost 6 bases and 7 bases, in that order; junction bases with no gene match: 17. Germline-derived CDR1 and CDR2 are SNHLY and FYNNEI.

The chain couples TRBV19 to TRBJ2-2; D gene unclear. CDR3 size: 12 residues. Per germline, CDR1 LNHDA and CDR2 SQIVND (reference sequence). The ends were cut back, 10 bases at V and 3 bases at J, with 9 bases in the middle. The CDR3 sequence: CATMVYTGELFF. CDR3 nucleotide sequence: TGTGCCACTATGGTTTACACCGGGGAGCTGTTTTTT. The full variable domain, rest sourced from reference TRBV19 and TRBJ2-2, is DGGITQSPKYLFRKEGQNVTLSCEQNLNHDAMYWYRQDPGQGLRLIYYSQIVNDFQKGDIAEGYSVSREKKESFPLTVTSAQKNPTAFYLCATMVYTGELFFGEGSRLTVL.

This clonotype occurred a few times. This chain links TRBV20-1 with TRBJ2-5, with 7 bases that match TRBD2. V was pared by 0 bases and J by 1 base, with 8 bases of the junction left unmatched. Germline CDR1 and CDR2: DFQATT and SNEGSKA (reference sequence). The CDR3 has 16 amino acids. CDR3 amino acids: CSARDSLAEVQETQYF. CDR3 sequence (DNA): TGCAGTGCTAGAGATTCCCTAGCGGAGGTCCAAGAGACCCAGTACTTC.